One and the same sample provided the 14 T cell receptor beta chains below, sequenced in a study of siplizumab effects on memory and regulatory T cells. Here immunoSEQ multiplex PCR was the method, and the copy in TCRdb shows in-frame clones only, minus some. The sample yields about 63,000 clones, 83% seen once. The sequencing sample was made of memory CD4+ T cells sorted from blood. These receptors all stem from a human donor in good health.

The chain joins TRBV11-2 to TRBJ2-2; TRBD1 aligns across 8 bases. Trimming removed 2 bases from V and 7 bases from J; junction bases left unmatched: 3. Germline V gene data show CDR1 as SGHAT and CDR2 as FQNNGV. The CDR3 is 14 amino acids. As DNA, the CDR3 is TGTGCCAGCAGCTTACAGGGGGCAATCGGGGAGCTGTTTTTT. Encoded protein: CASSLQGAIGELFF.

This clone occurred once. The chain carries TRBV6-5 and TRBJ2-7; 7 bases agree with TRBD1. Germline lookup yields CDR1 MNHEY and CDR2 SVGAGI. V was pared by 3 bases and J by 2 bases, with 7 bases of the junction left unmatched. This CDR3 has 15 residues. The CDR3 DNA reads TGTGCCAGCAGTTATTCCCACAGGGGTACCTACGAGCAGTACTTC. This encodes CASSYSHRGTYEQYF.

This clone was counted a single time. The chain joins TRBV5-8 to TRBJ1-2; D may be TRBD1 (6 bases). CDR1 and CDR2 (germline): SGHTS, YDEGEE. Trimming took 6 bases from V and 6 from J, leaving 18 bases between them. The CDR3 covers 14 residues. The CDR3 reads CASTVPTGGDGYTF. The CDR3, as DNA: TGTGCCAGCACCGTACCGACAGGAGGGGATGGCTACACCTTC.

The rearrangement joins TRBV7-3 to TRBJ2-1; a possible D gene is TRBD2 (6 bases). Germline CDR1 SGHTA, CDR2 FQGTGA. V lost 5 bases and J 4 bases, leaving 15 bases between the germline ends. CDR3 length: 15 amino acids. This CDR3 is CASSARLALYNEQFF. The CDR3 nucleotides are TGTGCCAGCAGCGCGCGGCTAGCGCTATACAATGAGCAGTTCTTC. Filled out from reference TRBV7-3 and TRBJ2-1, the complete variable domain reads GAGVSQTPSNKVTEKGKYVELRCDPISGHTALYWYRQSLGQGPEFLIYFQGTGAADDSGLPNDRFFAVRPEGSVSTLKIQRTERGDSAVYLCASSARLALYNEQFFGPGTRLTVL.

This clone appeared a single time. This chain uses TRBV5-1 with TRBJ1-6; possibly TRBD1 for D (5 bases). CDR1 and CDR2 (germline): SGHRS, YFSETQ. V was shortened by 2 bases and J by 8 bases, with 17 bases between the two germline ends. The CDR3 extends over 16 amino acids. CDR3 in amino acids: CASSLRPQGGDSPLHF. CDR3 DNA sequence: TGCGCCAGCAGCTTACGGCCTCAGGGCGGCGATTCACCCCTCCACTTT.

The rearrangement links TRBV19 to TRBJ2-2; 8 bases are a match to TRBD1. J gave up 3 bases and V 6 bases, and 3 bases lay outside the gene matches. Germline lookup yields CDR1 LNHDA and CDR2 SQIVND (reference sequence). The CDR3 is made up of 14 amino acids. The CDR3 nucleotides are TGTGCCAGTAGATCGACAGGGGACACCGGGGAGCTGTTTTTT. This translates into CASRSTGDTGELFF.

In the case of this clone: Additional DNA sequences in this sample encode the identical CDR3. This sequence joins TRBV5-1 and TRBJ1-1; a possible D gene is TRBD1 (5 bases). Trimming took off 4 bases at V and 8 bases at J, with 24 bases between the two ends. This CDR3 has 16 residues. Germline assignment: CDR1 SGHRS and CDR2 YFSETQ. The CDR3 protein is CASSLELGRVAGEAFF. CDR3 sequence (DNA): TGCGCCAGCAGCCTGGAGCTAGGCAGGGTAGCAGGCGAAGCTTTCTTT. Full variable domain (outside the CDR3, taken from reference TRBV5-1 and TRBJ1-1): KAGVTQTPRYLIKTRGQQVTLSCSPISGHRSVSWYQQTPGQGLQFLFEYFSETQRNKGNFPGRFSGRQFSNSRSEMNVSTLELGDSALYLCASSLELGRVAGEAFFGQGTRLTVV.

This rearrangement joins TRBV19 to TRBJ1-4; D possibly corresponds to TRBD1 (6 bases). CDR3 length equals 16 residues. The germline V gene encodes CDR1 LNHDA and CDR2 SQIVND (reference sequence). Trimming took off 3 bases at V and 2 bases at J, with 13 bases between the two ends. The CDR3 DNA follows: TGTGCCAGTAGTATGAGCCCCCAGGGGACTAATGAAAAACTGTTTTTT. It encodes CASSMSPQGTNEKLFF.

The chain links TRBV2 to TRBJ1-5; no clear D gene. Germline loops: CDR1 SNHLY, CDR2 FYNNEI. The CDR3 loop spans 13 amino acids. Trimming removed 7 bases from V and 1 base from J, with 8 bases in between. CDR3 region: CASNFGSNQPQHF. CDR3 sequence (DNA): TGTGCCAGCAATTTCGGGAGCAATCAGCCCCAGCATTTT.

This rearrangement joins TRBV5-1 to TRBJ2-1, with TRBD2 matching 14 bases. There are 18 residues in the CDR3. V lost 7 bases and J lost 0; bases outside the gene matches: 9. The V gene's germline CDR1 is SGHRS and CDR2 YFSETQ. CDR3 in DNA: TGCGCCAGCGCTGGGCAGGGGACTAGCGGGAGCTCCTACAATGAGCAGTTCTTC. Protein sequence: CASAGQGTSGSSYNEQFF.

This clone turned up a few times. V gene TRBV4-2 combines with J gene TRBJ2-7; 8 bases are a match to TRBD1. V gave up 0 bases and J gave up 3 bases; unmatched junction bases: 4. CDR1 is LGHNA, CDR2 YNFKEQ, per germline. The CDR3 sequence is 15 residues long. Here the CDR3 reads CASSQDWDRIYEQYF. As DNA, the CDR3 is TGTGCCAGCAGCCAAGATTGGGACAGGATCTACGAGCAGTACTTC.

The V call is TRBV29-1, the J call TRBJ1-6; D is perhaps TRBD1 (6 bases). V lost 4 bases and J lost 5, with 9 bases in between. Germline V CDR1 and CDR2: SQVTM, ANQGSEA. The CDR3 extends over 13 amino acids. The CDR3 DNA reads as TGCAGCGTTGGCCAGGGGAATAATTCACCCCTCCACTTT. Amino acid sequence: CSVGQGNNSPLHF.

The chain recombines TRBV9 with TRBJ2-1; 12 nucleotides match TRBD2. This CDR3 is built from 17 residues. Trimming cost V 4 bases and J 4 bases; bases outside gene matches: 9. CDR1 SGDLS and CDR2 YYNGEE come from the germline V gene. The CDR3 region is CASSSTPGTSGYNEQFF. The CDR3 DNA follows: TGTGCCAGCAGCTCTACACCCGGGACTAGCGGGTACAATGAGCAGTTCTTC.

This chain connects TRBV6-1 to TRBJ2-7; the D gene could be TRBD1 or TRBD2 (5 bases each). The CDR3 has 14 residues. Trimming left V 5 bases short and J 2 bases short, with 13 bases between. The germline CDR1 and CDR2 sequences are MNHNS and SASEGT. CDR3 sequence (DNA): TGTGCCAGCAGTACGGGGACCTTAACCTACGAGCAGTACTTC. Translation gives CASSTGTLTYEQYF.